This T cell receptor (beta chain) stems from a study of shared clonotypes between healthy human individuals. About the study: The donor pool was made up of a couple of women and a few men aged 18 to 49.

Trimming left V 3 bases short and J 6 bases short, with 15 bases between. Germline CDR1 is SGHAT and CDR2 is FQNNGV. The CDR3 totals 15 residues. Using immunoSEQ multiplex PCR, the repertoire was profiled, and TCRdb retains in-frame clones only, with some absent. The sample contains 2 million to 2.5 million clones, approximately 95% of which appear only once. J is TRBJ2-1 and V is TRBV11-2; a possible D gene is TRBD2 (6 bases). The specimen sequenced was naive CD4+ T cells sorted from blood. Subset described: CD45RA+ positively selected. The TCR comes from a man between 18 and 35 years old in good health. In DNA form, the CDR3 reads TGTGCCAGCAGCTTCCCGACCCTCGGGGGCAATGAGCAGTTCTTC. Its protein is CASSFPTLGGNEQFF.